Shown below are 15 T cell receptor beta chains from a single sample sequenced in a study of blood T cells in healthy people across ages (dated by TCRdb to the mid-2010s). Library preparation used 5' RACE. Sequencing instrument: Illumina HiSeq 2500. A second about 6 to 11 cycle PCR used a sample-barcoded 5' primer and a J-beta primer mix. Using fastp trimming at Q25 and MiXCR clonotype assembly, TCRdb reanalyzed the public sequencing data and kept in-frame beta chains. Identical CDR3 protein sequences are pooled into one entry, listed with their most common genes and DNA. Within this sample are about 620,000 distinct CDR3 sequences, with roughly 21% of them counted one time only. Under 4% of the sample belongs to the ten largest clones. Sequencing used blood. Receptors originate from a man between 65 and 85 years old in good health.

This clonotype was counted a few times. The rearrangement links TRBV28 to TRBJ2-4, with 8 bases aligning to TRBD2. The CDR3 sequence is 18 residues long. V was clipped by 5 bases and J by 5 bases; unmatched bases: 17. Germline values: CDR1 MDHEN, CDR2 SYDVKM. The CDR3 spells CASSDTTGTRGVENIQYF. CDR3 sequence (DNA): TGTGCCAGCAGTGACACAACGGGGACGCGGGGGGTAGAAAACATTCAGTACTTC.

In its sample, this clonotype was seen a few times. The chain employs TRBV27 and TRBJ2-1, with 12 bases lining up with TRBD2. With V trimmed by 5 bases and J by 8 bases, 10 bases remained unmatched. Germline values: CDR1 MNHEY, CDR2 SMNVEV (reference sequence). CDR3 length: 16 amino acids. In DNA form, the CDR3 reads TGTGCCAGCAGTACACGGACTAGCGGGATTCTCGATGAGCAGTTCTTC. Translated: CASSTRTSGILDEQFF.

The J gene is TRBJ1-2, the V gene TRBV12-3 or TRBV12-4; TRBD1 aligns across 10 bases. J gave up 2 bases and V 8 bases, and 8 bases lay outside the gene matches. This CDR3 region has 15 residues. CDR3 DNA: TGTGCCAGCCTTACTCCGGGACAGGGGAACTATGGCTACACCTTC. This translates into CASLTPGQGNYGYTF.

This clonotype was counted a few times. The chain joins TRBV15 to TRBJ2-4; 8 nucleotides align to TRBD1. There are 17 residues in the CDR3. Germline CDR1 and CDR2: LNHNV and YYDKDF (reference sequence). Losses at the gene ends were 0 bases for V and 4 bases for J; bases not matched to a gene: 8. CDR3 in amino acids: CATSREPQGQVKNIQYF. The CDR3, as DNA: TGTGCCACCAGCAGAGAGCCTCAGGGACAGGTTAAAAACATTCAGTACTTC.

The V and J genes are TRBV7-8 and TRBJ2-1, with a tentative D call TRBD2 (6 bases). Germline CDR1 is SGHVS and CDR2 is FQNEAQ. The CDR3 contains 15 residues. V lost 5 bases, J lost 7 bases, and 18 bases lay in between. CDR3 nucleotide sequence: TGTGCCAGCAGCCCCCTCGAGGGAGGAGAGAATGAGCAGTTCTTC. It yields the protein CASSPLEGGENEQFF.

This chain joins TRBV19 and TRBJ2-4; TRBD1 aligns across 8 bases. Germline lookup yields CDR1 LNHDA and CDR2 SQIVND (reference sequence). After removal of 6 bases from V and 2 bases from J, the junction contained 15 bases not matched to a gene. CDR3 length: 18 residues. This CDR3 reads CASSVTGTGFASKNIQYF. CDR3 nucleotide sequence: TGTGCCAGTAGCGTTACCGGGACAGGTTTTGCGTCCAAAAACATTCAGTACTTC.

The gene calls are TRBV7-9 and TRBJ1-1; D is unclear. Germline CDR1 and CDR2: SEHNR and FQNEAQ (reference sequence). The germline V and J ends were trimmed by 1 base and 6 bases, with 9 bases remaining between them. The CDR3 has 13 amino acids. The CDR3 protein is CASSLDGFSEAFF. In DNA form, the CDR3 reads TGTGCCAGCAGCTTAGACGGGTTCTCTGAAGCTTTCTTT.

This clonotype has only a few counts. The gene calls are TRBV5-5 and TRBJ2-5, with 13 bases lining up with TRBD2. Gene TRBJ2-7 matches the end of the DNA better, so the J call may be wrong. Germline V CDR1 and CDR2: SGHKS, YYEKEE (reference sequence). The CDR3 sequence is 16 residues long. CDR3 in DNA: TGTGCCAGTAGCAAGACTAGCGGGAGGTTTTCCTACGAGCAGTACTTC. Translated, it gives CASSKTSGRFSYEQYF.

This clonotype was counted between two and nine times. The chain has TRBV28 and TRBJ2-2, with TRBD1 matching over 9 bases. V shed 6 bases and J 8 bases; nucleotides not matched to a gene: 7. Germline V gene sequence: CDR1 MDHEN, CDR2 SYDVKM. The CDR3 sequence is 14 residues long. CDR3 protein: CASRGQGRGGELFF. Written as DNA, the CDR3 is TGTGCCAGCAGGGGACAGGGCAGAGGGGGGGAGCTGTTTTTT.

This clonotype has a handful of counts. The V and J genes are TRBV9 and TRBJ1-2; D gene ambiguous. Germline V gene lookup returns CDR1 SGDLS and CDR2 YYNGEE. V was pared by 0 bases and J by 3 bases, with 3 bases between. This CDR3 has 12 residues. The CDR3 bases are TGTGCCAGCAGCGTAGATGACTATGGCTACACCTTC. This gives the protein CASSVDDYGYTF.

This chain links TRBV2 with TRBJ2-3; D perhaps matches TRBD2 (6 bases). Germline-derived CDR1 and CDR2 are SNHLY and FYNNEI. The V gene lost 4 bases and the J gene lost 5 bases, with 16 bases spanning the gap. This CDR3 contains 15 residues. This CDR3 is CASSGAGGHVDTQYF. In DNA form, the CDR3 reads TGTGCCAGCAGTGGAGCGGGCGGACACGTAGATACGCAGTATTTT.

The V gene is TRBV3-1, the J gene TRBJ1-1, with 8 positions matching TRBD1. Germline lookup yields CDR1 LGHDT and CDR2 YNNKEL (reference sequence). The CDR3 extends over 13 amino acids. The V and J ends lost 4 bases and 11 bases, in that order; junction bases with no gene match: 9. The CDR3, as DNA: TGTGCCAGCAGCCCACGGGGGACAGGTAACGCTTTCTTT. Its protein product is CASSPRGTGNAFF.

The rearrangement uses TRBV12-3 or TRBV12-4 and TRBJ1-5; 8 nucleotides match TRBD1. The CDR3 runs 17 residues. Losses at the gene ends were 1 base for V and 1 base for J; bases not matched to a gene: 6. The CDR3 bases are TGTGCCAGCAGTTTAGTACAAGGACAGGGAAGCAATCAGCCCCAGCATTTT. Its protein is CASSLVQGQGSNQPQHF.

For the CDR3, the DNA is TGCAGTGCTAGAGGGCGGGAGAGCTCCTACAATGAGCAGTTCTTC. Translation: CSARGRESSYNEQFF. J is TRBJ2-1 and V is TRBV20-1, with 7 nucleotides matching TRBD2. CDR1 DFQATT and CDR2 SNEGSKA come from the germline V gene (reference sequence). After removal of 1 base from V and 0 bases from J, the junction contained 3 bases not matched to a gene. This CDR3 spans 15 amino acids.

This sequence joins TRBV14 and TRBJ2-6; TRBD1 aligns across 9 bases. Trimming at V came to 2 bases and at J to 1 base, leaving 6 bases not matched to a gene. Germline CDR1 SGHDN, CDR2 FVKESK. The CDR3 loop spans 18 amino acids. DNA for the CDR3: TGTGCCAGCAGCCAAACCGGGACAGGGATTTCTGGGGCCAACGTCCTGACTTTC. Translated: CASSQTGTGISGANVLTF.